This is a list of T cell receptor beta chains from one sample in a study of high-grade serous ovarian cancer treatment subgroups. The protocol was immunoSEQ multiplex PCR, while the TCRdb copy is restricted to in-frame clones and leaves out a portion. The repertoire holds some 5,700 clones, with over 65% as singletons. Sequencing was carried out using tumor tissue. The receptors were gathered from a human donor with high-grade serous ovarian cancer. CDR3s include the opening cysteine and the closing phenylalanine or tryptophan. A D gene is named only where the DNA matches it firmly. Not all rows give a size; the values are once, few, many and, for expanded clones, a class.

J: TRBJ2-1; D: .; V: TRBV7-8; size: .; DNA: TGTGCCAGCAGCTTGCAGAGTGGACAGTTTCCCCGCTATGAGCAGTTCTTC; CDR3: CASSLQSGQFPRYEQFF
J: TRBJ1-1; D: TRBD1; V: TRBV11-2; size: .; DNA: TGTGCCAGCAGCTTAGACTACCCGGGACAGGGAATAGCGACTGAAGCTTTCTTT; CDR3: CASSLDYPGQGIATEAFF
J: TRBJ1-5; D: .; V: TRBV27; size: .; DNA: TGTGCCAGCAGTGCGGTCGGTCAGCCCCAGCATTTT; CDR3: CASSAVGQPQHF
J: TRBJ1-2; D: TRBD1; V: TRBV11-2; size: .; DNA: TGTGCCAGCAGCTTAGGACAGGGCGGCTATGGCTACACCTTC; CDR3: CASSLGQGGYGYTF
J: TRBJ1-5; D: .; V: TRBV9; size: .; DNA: TGTGCCAGCAGCAGGGGGAGCAATCAGCCCCAGCATTTT; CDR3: CASSRGSNQPQHF
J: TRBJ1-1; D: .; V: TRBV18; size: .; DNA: TGTGCCAGCTCACCGGGTCCCGGAAACACTGAAGCTTTCTTT; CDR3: CASSPGPGNTEAFF
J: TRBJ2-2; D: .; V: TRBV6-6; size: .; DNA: TGTGCCAGCAGTACCCTCCGAGGCAGCGGCACCGGGGAGCTGTTTTTT; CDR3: CASSTLRGSGTGELFF
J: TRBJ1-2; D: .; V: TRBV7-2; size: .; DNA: TGTGCCAGCAGCTTAGAAGTAGTTCGGGGGATTGGTGGCTACACCTTC; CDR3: CASSLEVVRGIGGYTF
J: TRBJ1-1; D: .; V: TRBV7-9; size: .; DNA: TGTGCCAGCAGCCCGGAACAGGGTAACACTGAAGCTTTCTTT; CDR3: CASSPEQGNTEAFF
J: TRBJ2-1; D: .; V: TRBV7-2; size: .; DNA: TGTGCCAGCAGCGAAGGGGCCAGCTCCTACAATGAGCAGTTCTTC; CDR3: CASSEGASSYNEQFF
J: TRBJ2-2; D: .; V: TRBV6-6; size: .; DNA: TGTGCCAGCAGTTACTCCCCCCGGAGGGGCACCGGGGAGCTGTTTTTT; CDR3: CASSYSPRRGTGELFF
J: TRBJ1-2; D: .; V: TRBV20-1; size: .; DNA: TGCAGTGCTAGTGGCTACACCTTC; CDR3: CSASGYTF
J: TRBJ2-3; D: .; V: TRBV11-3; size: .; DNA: TGTGCCAGCAGCTCACCACACACAGATACGCAGTATTTT; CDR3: CASSSPHTDTQYF
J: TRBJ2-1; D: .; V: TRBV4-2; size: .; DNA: TGTGCCAGCAGCCCACAGGAGGGGGCCTACAATGAGCAGTTCTTC; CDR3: CASSPQEGAYNEQFF
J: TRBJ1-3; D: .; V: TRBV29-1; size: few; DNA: TGCAGCGCTGGGACGGCTGGAAACACCATATATTTT; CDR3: CSAGTAGNTIYF
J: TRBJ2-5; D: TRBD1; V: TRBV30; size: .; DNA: TGTGCCTGGGCCGGACAGGGAAGAAAAAAAGAGACCCAGTACTTC; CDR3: CAWAGQGRKKETQYF
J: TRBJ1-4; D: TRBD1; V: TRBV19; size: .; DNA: TGTGCCAGTAGTATCGGACAGGGGAGGCATGAAAAACTGTTTTTT; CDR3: CASSIGQGRHEKLFF
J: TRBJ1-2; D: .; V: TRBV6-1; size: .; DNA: TGTGCCAGCAGTGCCGGGGCGAACTATGGCTACACCTTC; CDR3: CASSAGANYGYTF
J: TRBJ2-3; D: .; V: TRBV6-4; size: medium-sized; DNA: TGTGCCAGCAGCGCCCAGGGGGATACGCAGTATTTT; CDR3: CASSAQGDTQYF
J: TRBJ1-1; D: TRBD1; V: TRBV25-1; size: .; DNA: TGTGCCAGCAGTGGGGACAGGGGGGTCGTTAGGGCTTTCTTT; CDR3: CASSGDRGVVRAFF
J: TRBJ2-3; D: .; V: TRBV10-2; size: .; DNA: TGCGCCAGCAGTGAGCAAGATACGCAGTATTTT; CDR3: CASSEQDTQYF
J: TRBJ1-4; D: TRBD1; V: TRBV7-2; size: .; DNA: TGTGCCAGCAATCAACAGGGGGTGGGGGAAAAACTGTTTTTT; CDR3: CASNQQGVGEKLFF
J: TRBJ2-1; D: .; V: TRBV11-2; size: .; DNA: TGTGCCAGCAGCTTAGTAGGGGGGGGGTTTGGCAATGAGCAGTTCTTC; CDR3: CASSLVGGGFGNEQFF
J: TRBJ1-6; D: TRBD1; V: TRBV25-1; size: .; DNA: TGTGCCAGCAGTGAATACCCGGGACAGGGCTCACCCCTCCACTTT; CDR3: CASSEYPGQGSPLHF
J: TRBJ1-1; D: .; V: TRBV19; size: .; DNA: TGTGCCAGTAGTACGGTCGGGGGCACTGAAGCTTTCTTT; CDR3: CASSTVGGTEAFF
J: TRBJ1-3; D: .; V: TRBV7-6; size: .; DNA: TGTGCCAGCAGTTCGCGGACGAACACCATATATTTT; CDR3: CASSSRTNTIYF
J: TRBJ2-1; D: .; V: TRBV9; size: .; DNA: TGTGCCAGCAGCGGCCGACAGTGGGGATACAATGAGCAGTTCTTC; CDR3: CASSGRQWGYNEQFF
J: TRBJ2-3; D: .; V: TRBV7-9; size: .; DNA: TGTGCCAGCAGCTTAGAGAATGGAGATACGCAGTATTTT; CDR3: CASSLENGDTQYF
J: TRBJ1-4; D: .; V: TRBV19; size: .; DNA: TGTGCCACCTTCTTGGCAGGGGTAGGCGCAACTAATGAAAAACTGTTTTTT; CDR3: CATFLAGVGATNEKLFF
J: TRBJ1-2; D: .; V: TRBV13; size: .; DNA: TGTGCCAGCAGCTTAGCGGGCTCCTATGGCTACACCTTC; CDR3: CASSLAGSYGYTF
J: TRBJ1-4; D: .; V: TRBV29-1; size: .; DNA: TGCAGCGTTGAATACGGAAGTAATGAAAAACTGTTTTTT; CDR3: CSVEYGSNEKLFF
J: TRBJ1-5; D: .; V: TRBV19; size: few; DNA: TGTGCCAGTAGTATCGGGCAGAGCAATCAGCCCCAGCATTTT; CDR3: CASSIGQSNQPQHF
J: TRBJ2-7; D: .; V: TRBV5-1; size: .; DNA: TGCGCCAGCAGCGACAAGCTTGGCTACGAGCAGTACTTC; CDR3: CASSDKLGYEQYF
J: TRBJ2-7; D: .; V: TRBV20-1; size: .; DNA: TGCAGTGCTCGAAGACACTACGAGCAGTACTTC; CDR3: CSARRHYEQYF
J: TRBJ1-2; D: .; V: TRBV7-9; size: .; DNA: TGTGCCAGCAGCTTAGGGACGGGGACTTATGGCTACACCTTC; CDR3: CASSLGTGTYGYTF
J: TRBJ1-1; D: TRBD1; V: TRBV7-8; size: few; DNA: TGTGCCAGCAGCCTACGACAGGGCCCTAGCACTGAAGCTTTCTTT; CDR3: CASSLRQGPSTEAFF
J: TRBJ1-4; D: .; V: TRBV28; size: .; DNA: TGTGCCAGCAGCTTTCAGGGGAGCAATGAAAAACTGTTTTTT; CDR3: CASSFQGSNEKLFF
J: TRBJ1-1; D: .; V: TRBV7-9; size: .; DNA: TGTGCCAGCAGCCGCTTCGGGACACAGAACACTGAAGCTTTCTTT; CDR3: CASSRFGTQNTEAFF
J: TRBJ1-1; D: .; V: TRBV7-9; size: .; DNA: TGTGCCAGCAGCTTGGGCGGTGCAGCCACTGAAGCTTTCTTT; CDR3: CASSLGGAATEAFF
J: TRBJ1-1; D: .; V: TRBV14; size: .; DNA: TGTGCCAGCAGCCAAGATTTAAGGAACACTGAAGCTTTCTTT; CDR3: CASSQDLRNTEAFF
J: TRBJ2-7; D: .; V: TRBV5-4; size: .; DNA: TGTGCCAGCAGCCCCCGGGAGGGGGCCTACTCCTACGAGCAGTACTTC; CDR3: CASSPREGAYSYEQYF
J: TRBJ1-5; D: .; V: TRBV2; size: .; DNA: TGTGCCAGCAGTGAATTGGGCAGGGGAGTGTATCAGCCCCAGCATTTT; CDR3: CASSELGRGVYQPQHF
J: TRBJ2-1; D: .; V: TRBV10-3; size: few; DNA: TGTGCCATCAGTGAGTCAAGGGATGAGCAGTTCTTC; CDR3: CAISESRDEQFF
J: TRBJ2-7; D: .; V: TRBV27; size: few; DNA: TGTGCCAGCAAAGACAGTTCCTACGAGCAGTACTTC; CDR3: CASKDSSYEQYF
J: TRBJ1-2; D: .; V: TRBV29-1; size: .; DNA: TGCAGCGTATTCACAGCTACTAACTATGGCTACACCTTC; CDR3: CSVFTATNYGYTF
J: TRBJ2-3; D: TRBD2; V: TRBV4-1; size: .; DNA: TGCGCCAGCAGCCAGGGACTAGCGGGGGGGGAAGGAGATACGCAGTATTTT; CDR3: CASSQGLAGGEGDTQYF
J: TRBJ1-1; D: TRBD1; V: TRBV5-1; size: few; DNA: TGCGCCAGCAGTCGGACAGGGGGATTCATGAACACTGAAGCTTTCTTT; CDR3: CASSRTGGFMNTEAFF
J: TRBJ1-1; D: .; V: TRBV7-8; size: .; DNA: TGTGCCAGCAGCAGTAGACAGGACTACATGAACACTGAAGCTTTCTTT; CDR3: CASSSRQDYMNTEAFF
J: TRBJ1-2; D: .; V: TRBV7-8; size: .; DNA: TGTGCCAGCAGCTTAGGTTCGGCGGGGTATGGCTACACCTTC; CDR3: CASSLGSAGYGYTF
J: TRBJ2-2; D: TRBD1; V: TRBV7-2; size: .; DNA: TGTGCCAGCAGCTTAGACAGGGGCGCGAACACCGGGGAGCTGTTTTTT; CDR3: CASSLDRGANTGELFF
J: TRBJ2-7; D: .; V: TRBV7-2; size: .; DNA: TGTGCCAGCAGCTCAGACAGAAGCGAGCAGTACTTC; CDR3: CASSSDRSEQYF
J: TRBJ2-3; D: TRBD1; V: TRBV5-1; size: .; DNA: TGCGCCAGCAGGTATCAGGGGGCCACAGATACGCAGTATTTT; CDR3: CASRYQGATDTQYF
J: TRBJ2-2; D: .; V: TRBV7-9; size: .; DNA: TGTGCCAGCAGCTTAGCGTCTGGGTTCACCGGGGAGCTGTTTTTT; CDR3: CASSLASGFTGELFF